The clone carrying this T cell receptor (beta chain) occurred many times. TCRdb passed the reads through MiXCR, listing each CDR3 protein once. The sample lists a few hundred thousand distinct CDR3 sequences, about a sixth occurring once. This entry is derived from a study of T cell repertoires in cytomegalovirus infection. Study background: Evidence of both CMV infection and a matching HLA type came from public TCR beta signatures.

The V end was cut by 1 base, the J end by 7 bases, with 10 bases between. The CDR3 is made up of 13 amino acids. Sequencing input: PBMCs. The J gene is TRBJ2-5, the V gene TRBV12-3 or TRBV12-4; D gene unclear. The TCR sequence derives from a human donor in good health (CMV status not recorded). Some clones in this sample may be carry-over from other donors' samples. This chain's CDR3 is CASSLDTPRTQYF. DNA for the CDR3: TGTGCCAGCAGTTTAGATACCCCCAGGACCCAGTACTTC.